Shown below are 23 T cell receptor beta chains from a single sample sequenced in a study of cytomegalovirus exposure and HLA in healthy donors. Both 60 Vbeta primers and 13 Jbeta primers went into the PCR. TCRdb's table, derived via immunoSEQ multiplex PCR, lists solely in-frame clones and lacks some. The sample yields about 110,000 clones, 81% seen once. The sample taken for sequencing was PBMCs. The receptors derive from a woman in her twenties or thirties in good health and CMV-seronegative.

This chain uses TRBV20-1 with TRBJ2-7; D ambiguous. Between the trimmed V and J ends, which lost 3 bases and 5 bases, there was a span of 8 bases. The CDR3 contains 11 residues. Germline lookup yields CDR1 DFQATT and CDR2 SNEGSKA (reference sequence). This chain's CDR3 is CSASLGHEQYF. The CDR3 nucleotides read TGCAGTGCTAGTTTGGGCCACGAGCAGTACTTC.

This clone showed up just a few times. An end of the junction differs from the germline gene, which may be a read error. The J gene is TRBJ1-2, the V gene TRBV7-9, with TRBD1 as a possible D gene (5 bases). CDR3 length: 15 amino acids. From germline, CDR1 is SEHNR and CDR2 FQNEAQ (reference sequence). The CDR3 nucleotides are TGTTCCAGCAGCTCAGACCGACAGTCAAACTATGGCTACACCTTC. Its protein product is CSSSSDRQSNYGYTF.

The genes are TRBV28 and TRBJ2-7; no clear D gene. Germline CDR1 is MDHEN and CDR2 is SYDVKM. V shed 1 base and J shed 2 bases, with 12 bases lying between them. The CDR3 is made up of 15 amino acids. DNA for the CDR3: TGTGCCAGCAGTTTATCGATCGGAGTCCCCTACGAGCAGTACTTC. Translation gives CASSLSIGVPYEQYF.

For this clone: Likely a read error: the CDR3 ends without its conserved phenylalanine or tryptophan. The chain has TRBV19 and TRBJ1-1; maybe TRBD1 (6 bases). This CDR3 region has 15 residues. The V and J ends lost 1 base and 6 bases respectively, with 15 bases between them. Germline CDR1 LNHDA, CDR2 SQIVND (reference sequence). The CDR3 bases are TGTGCCAGTAGTATAGTCGGCAGGGGCTTATCTGAAGCTTTCTCT. Translation gives CASSIVGRGLSEAFS.

The V call is TRBV7-9, the J call TRBJ1-5; TRBD1 is a possible D gene (5 bases). Per the germline V gene, CDR1 is SEHNR and CDR2 is FQNEAQ (reference sequence). This CDR3 is built from 14 residues. V lost 4 bases, J lost 5 bases, and 12 bases lay in between. In DNA form, the CDR3 reads TGTGCCAGCAGCTCTTCTGGGGGGGATCAGCCCCAGCATTTT. Its protein is CASSSSGGDQPQHF.

V is TRBV27 and J is TRBJ1-2; maybe TRBD1 (6 bases). V lost 4 bases and J lost 0, with 18 bases in between. CDR3 length: 17 amino acids. Germline V gives CDR1 MNHEY, CDR2 SMNVEV (reference sequence). The DNA of the CDR3 is TGTGCCAGCAGTTCCCATCCTCGGGACACCTCTAACTATGGCTACACCTTC. Translating gives CASSSHPRDTSNYGYTF.

The chain is built from TRBV12-2 and TRBJ2-1; the table names TRBD2, a call not compared with the DNA. TRBV12-2 is assigned pseudogene status. This CDR3 region has 18 residues. The CDR3 spells CASRFSPSGRVLYNEQFF. The CDR3 bases are TGTGCAAGTCGCTTTAGTCCTAGCGGGAGGGTCTTATACAATGAGCAGTTCTTC.

V is TRBV12-5 and J is TRBJ2-7, with D maybe TRBD1 (6 bases). Trimming took off 0 bases at V and 2 bases at J, with 26 bases between the two ends. This CDR3 spans 20 amino acids. CDR1 and CDR2 from the germline V gene are LGHNT and FRNRAP. This chain's CDR3 is CASGLVPTGQGRFTTYEQYF. As DNA, the CDR3 is TGTGCTAGTGGTTTGGTCCCGACAGGTCAGGGGCGATTTACAACCTACGAGCAGTACTTC.

The V gene is TRBV5-8, the J gene TRBJ2-3; D is perhaps TRBD2 (5 bases). The CDR3 is 16 amino acids. V lost 0 bases and J 0 bases, leaving 11 bases between the germline ends. Germline CDR1 is SGHTS and CDR2 is YDEGEE. Here the CDR3 reads CASSLAGLASTDTQYF. CDR3 in DNA: TGTGCCAGCAGCTTGGCCGGGTTAGCGAGCACAGATACGCAGTATTTT.

There are a few counts of this clone. The rearrangement uses TRBV2 and TRBJ1-2, with no clear D. This CDR3 is 12 amino acids long. Germline CDR1 SNHLY, CDR2 FYNNEI. Trimming shortened V by 6 bases and J by 2 bases, and 7 bases separated the two germline ends. The CDR3 reads CASSLRNYGYTF. For the CDR3, the DNA is TGTGCCAGCAGCCTCAGAAACTATGGCTACACCTTC.

The rearrangement uses TRBV2 and TRBJ2-5, with 12 bases fitting TRBD2. The germline CDR1 and CDR2 sequences are SNHLY and FYNNEI. The length of the CDR3 is 16 residues. The junction had 10 bases not matched to a gene; V was cut back by 6 bases and J by 5 bases. The CDR3 reads CASRRPTSGSGETQYF. For the CDR3, the DNA is TGTGCCAGCAGGCGGCCGACTAGCGGGAGCGGGGAGACCCAGTACTTC. The variable domain in full, completed from reference TRBV2 and TRBJ2-5, reads EPEVTQTPSHQVTQMGQEVILRCVPISNHLYFYWYRQILGQKVEFLVSFYNNEISEKSEIFDDQFSVERPDGSNFTLKIRSTKLEDSAMYFCASRRPTSGSGETQYFGPGTRLLVL.

This clone turned up a few times. The rearrangement joins TRBV6-6 to TRBJ2-7; TRBD1 is a possible D gene (5 bases). Germline CDR1 and CDR2: MNHNY and SVGAGI (reference sequence). This CDR3 region has 15 residues. Deletions cut 6 bases from V and 6 bases from J, with 21 bases between. CDR3 DNA sequence: TGTGCCAGCAGCCGAGCCCAGGGATTGGGTATCGAGCAGTACTTC. It encodes CASSRAQGLGIEQYF.

This sequence joins TRBV4-3 and TRBJ2-5; TRBD2 aligns across 8 bases. The CDR3 covers 15 residues. The germline V gene has CDR1 LGHNA and CDR2 YSLEER. The V segment lost 5 bases and the J segment 3 bases; nucleotides outside the gene matches: 8. Here the CDR3 DNA reads TGCGCCAGCAGCTGGAAGGTGACTAGCGAAGAGACCCAGTACTTC. As protein: CASSWKVTSEETQYF.

The gene calls are TRBV19 and TRBJ2-3, with a tentative D call TRBD1 (7 bases). Per the germline V gene, CDR1 is LNHDA and CDR2 is SQIVND (reference sequence). V lost 4 bases to trimming and J lost 4 bases, with 24 bases between them. This CDR3 has 18 residues. The CDR3 nucleotides are TGTGCCAGTAGTAGGGCCTTTGGAGGGGGCGCAACTCCAGATACGCAGTATTTT. Amino acids: CASSRAFGGGATPDTQYF.

The rearrangement joins TRBV23-1 to TRBJ2-1; D is ambiguous. TRBV23-1 has ORF status, its function being uncertain. Trimming shortened V by 8 bases and J by 5 bases, and 7 bases separated the two germline ends. The length of the CDR3 is 11 residues. In DNA, the CDR3 is TGCGCCAGCGGAGAGGACAATGAGCAGTTCTTC. This gives the protein CASGEDNEQFF.

This clone was observed a single time. The junction differs from germline at one of its ends, possibly a read error. This chain connects TRBV6-5 to TRBJ2-1; 9 bases are a match to TRBD1. The CDR3 loop spans 15 amino acids. Germline CDR1 and CDR2: MNHEY and SVGAGI. The CDR3 DNA reads as TGTGCCAGCAGTTACCAGGGGACAGGGTACACTGAGCAGTTCTTC. Residues: CASSYQGTGYTEQFF.

The CDR3 loop is CASRTNGGTGVETQYF. The CDR3 coding sequence is TGTGCCAGCAGGACAAATGGGGGGACAGGGGTAGAGACCCAGTACTTC. This chain connects TRBV25-1 to TRBJ2-5, with 10 bases that match TRBD1. Germline V CDR1 and CDR2: MGHDK, SYGVNS. The CDR3 is made up of 16 amino acids. V was pared by 6 bases and J by 4 bases, with 11 bases of the junction left unmatched. Filled out from reference TRBV25-1 and TRBJ2-5, the complete variable domain reads EADIYQTPRYLVIGTGKKITLECSQTMGHDKMYWYQQDPGMELHLIHYSYGVNSTEKGDLSSESTVSRIRTEHFPLTLESARPSHTSQYLCASRTNGGTGVETQYFGPGTRLLVL.

The gene calls are TRBV14 and TRBJ1-2, with D unresolved. V gave up 3 bases and J gave up 7 bases, with 9 bases separating them. The CDR3 is made up of 12 amino acids. CDR1 SGHDN and CDR2 FVKESK come from the germline V gene. The CDR3 DNA follows: TGTGCCAGCAGCCAGCTCGAGTTTGGCTACACCTTC. As protein: CASSQLEFGYTF.

The rearrangement uses TRBV7-2 and TRBJ2-3, with 12 bases fitting TRBD2. CDR1 is SGHTA and CDR2 is FQGNSA in the germline V gene. The length of the CDR3 is 16 residues. J lost 5 bases, V lost 3 bases, and 6 bases had no gene match. The CDR3 DNA follows: TGTGCCAGCAGCTTCGGACTAGCGGGAATCATAGATACGCAGTATTTT. Its translation is CASSFGLAGIIDTQYF.

Turning to this clone: Different DNA sequences within this sample yield the same CDR3. The chain recombines TRBV14 with TRBJ2-7; 11 bases are a match to TRBD1. Germline-derived CDR1 and CDR2 are SGHDN and FVKESK. This CDR3 is built from 15 residues. V trimming: 3 bases; J trimming: 1 base; junction bases outside the gene matches: 2. CDR3 region: CASSHGTGGSYEQYF. CDR3 DNA sequence: TGTGCCAGCAGCCATGGGACAGGGGGTTCCTACGAGCAGTACTTC.

There are a few counts of this clone. This chain links TRBV7-8 with TRBJ1-1, with no clear D. Between the trimmed V and J ends, which lost 5 bases and 4 bases, there was a span of 17 bases. CDR1 is SGHVS and CDR2 is FQNEAQ in the germline V gene. CDR3 size: 15 residues. The CDR3 DNA follows: TGTGCCAGCAGCCGAGCCCTTCTATTTCGCACTGAAGCTTTCTTT. Amino acid sequence: CASSRALLFRTEAFF.

The chain couples TRBV30 to TRBJ2-7; tentatively, D is TRBD2 (5 bases). This CDR3 contains 14 residues. In germline, CDR1 is GTSNPN, CDR2 SVGIG (reference sequence). The germline V and J ends were trimmed by 2 bases and 7 bases, with 18 bases remaining between them. The CDR3 coding sequence is TGTGCCTGGAGTAAACTAGTTTTTGAGAGGGAGCAGTACTTC. It translates to CAWSKLVFEREQYF.

V usage is TRBV6-6 and J usage is TRBJ2-2; the D is unclear. The length of the CDR3 is 16 residues. CDR1 is MNHNY, CDR2 SVGAGI, per germline (reference sequence). V lost 7 bases, J lost 7 bases, and 22 bases lay in between. CDR3 sequence: CASKPPGSGWNGELFF. CDR3 DNA sequence: TGTGCCAGCAAACCCCCCGGGTCCGGGTGGAACGGGGAGCTGTTTTTT.